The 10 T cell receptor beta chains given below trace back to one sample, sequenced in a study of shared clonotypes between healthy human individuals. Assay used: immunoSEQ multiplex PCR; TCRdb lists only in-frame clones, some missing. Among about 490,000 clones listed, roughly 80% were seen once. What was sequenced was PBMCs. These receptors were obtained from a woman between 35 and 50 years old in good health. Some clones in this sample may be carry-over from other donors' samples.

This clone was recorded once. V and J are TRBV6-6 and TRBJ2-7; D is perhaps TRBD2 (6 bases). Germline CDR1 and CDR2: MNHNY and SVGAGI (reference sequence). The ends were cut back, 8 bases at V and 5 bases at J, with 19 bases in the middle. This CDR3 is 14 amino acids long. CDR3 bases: TGTGCCAGCCGACCGTCGGGGGACTTGCACGAGCAGTACTTC. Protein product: CASRPSGDLHEQYF.

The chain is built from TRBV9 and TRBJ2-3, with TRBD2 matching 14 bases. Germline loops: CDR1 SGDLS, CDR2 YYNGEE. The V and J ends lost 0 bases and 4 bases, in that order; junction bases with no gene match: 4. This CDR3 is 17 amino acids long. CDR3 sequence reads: CASSVATSGRAADTQYF. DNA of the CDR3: TGTGCCAGCAGCGTAGCGACTAGCGGGAGGGCCGCAGATACGCAGTATTTT.

CDR3: CASRNTDTQYF. The CDR3 region has the DNA TGCGCCAGCAGAAACACAGATACGCAGTATTTT. The J gene is TRBJ2-3, the V gene TRBV5-1; D is undetermined. V dropped 5 bases and J dropped 2 bases, with 3 bases sitting between them. Germline CDR1 and CDR2: SGHRS and YFSETQ. The CDR3 is 11 residues long.

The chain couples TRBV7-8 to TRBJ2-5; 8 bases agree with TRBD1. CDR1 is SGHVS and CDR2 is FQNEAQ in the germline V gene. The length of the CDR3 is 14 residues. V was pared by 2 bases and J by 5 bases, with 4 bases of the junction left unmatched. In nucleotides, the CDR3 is TGTGCCAGCAGCTTACCTTCAGGGGGCGAGACCCAGTACTTC. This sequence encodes CASSLPSGGETQYF.

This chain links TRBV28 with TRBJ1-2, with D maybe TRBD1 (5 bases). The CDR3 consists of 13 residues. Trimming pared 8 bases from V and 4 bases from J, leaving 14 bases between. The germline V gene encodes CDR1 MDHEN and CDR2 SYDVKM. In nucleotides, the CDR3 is TGTGCCAGCGAACTCAGGGTTGGCTATGGCTACACCTTC. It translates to CASELRVGYGYTF.

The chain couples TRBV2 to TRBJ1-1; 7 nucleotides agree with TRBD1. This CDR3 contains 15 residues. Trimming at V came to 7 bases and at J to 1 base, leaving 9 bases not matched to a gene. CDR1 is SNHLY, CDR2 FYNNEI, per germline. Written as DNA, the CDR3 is TGTGCCAGCACCTCTTTGGGACAGACGAACACTGAAGCTTTCTTT. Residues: CASTSLGQTNTEAFF.

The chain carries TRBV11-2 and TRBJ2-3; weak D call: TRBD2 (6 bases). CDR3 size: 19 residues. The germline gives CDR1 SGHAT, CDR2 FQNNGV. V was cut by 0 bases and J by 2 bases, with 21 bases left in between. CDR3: CASSLDSRIIADNTDTQYF. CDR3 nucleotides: TGTGCCAGCAGCTTAGATAGCCGAATAATAGCGGACAACACAGATACGCAGTATTTT.

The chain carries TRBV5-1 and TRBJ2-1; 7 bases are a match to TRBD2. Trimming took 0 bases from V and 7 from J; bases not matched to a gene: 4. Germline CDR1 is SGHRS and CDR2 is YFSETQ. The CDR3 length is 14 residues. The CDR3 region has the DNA TGCGCCAGCAGCTTGGCGGTTAGCGGGAATGAGCAGTTCTTC. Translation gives CASSLAVSGNEQFF.

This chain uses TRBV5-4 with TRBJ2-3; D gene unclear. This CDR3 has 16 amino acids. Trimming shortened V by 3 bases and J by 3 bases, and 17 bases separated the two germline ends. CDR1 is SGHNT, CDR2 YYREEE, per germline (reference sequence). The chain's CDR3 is CASSSTTVSSTDTQYF. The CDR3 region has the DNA TGTGCCAGCAGCTCAACTACAGTGAGTAGTACAGATACGCAGTATTTT.

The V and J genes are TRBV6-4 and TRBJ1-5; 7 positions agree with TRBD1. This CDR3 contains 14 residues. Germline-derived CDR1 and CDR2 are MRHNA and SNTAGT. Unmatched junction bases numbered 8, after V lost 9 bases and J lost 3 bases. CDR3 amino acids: CARDGTVSNQPQHF. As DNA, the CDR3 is TGTGCCAGAGATGGGACAGTTTCCAATCAGCCCCAGCATTTT.